These 7 T cell receptor beta chains were sequenced from one sample in a study of T cells after yellow fever vaccination. TCRdb used MiXCR to reprocess the 5' RACE reads, holding one entry per CDR3 protein. Seen here are hundreds of thousands of distinct CDR3 sequences, around a fifth observed once, and the top ten hold roughly 16%. The sample here was PBMCs, taken approximately 20 days after the first yellow fever vaccination. The receptor set was obtained from a young man who received the YFV17D yellow fever vaccine.

V gene TRBV7-3 combines with J gene TRBJ2-2; D is uncertain. With 2 bases removed from V and 11 bases from J, the gap between germline ends came to 15 bases. The CDR3 sequence is 14 residues long. The germline V gene encodes CDR1 SGHTA and CDR2 FQGTGA. The CDR3 DNA sequence: TGTGCCAGCAGCTTAGGGCGGCTGGATGGTGAGCTGTTTTTT. Translating it yields CASSLGRLDGELFF. Variable domain in full (rest from reference TRBV7-3 and TRBJ2-2): GAGVSQTPSNKVTEKGKYVELRCDPISGHTALYWYRQSLGQGPEFLIYFQGTGAADDSGLPNDRFFAVRPEGSVSTLKIQRTERGDSAVYLCASSLGRLDGELFFGEGSRLTVL.

This clonotype was recorded a few times. The CDR3 DNA is TGCGCCAGCAGCCAAGCCCCCCCCGCGAACTCTGGAAACACCATATATTTT. As protein: CASSQAPPANSGNTIYF. The chain links TRBV4-3 to TRBJ1-3; D not certain. V was clipped by 1 base and J by 0 bases, with 13 bases between them. The CDR3 runs 17 residues. Germline values: CDR1 LGHNA, CDR2 YSLEER.

This clonotype was seen more than once but under ten times. The gene calls are TRBV5-1 and TRBJ2-7; D unclear. Germline assignment: CDR1 SGHRS and CDR2 YFSETQ. Trimming removed 0 bases at V and 5 bases at J, with 9 bases between. The CDR3 is 13 residues long. The CDR3 sequence: CASSLEPLNEQYV. The CDR3, as DNA: TGCGCCAGCAGCTTGGAGCCCCTCAACGAGCAGTACGTC.

The table lists this clonotype with many counts. This sequence joins TRBV7-6 and TRBJ1-1; a possible D gene is TRBD1 (5 bases). Germline loops: CDR1 SGHVS, CDR2 FNYEAQ. The CDR3 totals 15 residues. Trimming removed 2 bases from V and 4 bases from J, with 14 bases in between. This CDR3 is CASSLSASGITEAFF. In nucleotides, the CDR3 is TGTGCCAGCAGCTTATCTGCTTCAGGGATCACTGAAGCTTTCTTT.

The rearrangement joins TRBV3-1 to TRBJ2-3; 11 bases agree with TRBD2. This CDR3 has 16 amino acids. Trimming removed 1 base from V and 5 bases from J; junction bases left unmatched: 5. CDR1 is LGHDT, CDR2 YNNKEL, per germline (reference sequence). CDR3 residues: CASSQVSGGAGDTQYF. CDR3 DNA sequence: TGTGCCAGCAGCCAAGTTAGCGGGGGGGCTGGAGATACGCAGTATTTT.

The rearrangement links TRBV7-2 to TRBJ2-1; D ambiguous. Germline V CDR1 and CDR2: SGHTA, FQGNSA. The CDR3 length is 15 residues. Trimming took 6 bases from V and 4 from J, leaving 16 bases between them. The chain's CDR3 is CASSQSPGLYNEQFF. The DNA for the CDR3 is TGTGCCAGCAGTCAAAGCCCCGGGTTGTACAATGAGCAGTTCTTC.

In this sample, this clonotype turned up many times. The chain is built from TRBV5-1 and TRBJ2-1; 7 nucleotides match TRBD1. Germline lookup yields CDR1 SGHRS and CDR2 YFSETQ. V gave up 5 bases and J gave up 13 bases; unmatched junction bases: 12. This CDR3 is built from 13 residues. Here the CDR3 DNA reads TGCGCCAGCAGAGTCTCGAGACAGGGCGCACAGTTCTTC. This codes for CASRVSRQGAQFF.